This entry lists 27 T cell receptor beta chains sequenced from one sample in a study of tumor-infiltrating lymphocytes in primary liver carcinoma. With around 490 ng total RNA as template and a constant-region primer, TCR beta cDNA was made. Libraries covering TCR beta were generated through three nested multiplex PCR rounds (using a slightly modified ARM-PCR). TRBV1-TRBV30 forward primers paired with a C-beta reverse primer drove the first two PCR rounds, 10 cycles each. A single record per CDR3 protein comes from TCRdb applying MiXCR to the multiplex PCR reads. The table includes 100,000 to 150,000 distinct CDR3 sequences, 64% detected once. Each 20-30 mg portion of unsorted bulk tissue served as the source for co-extraction of RNA and DNA. The specimen was liver tumor tissue from sampling region 3. Documented subset: tumor region T3, left-lateral pole. These receptors were obtained from a woman aged 60-75 years with primary liver carcinoma and hepatitis B virus infection.

A word on this clonotype: A much bigger clone sits one base away, suggesting this may be a read error. The rearrangement uses TRBV5-1 and TRBJ2-7, with 10 nucleotides matching TRBD1. The CDR3 extends over 14 amino acids. Per the germline V gene, CDR1 is SGHRS and CDR2 is YFSETQ. The CDR3 coding sequence is TGCGCCAGCAGCCTGACAGGGGGCTCCGACGAGCAGTACTTC. Its translation: CASSLTGGSDEQYF.

Regarding this clonotype: Since no conserved phenylalanine or tryptophan closes the CDR3, a read error is the likely cause. This rearrangement joins TRBV11-3 to TRBJ2-1; the D is unclear. Germline V gives CDR1 SGHNT, CDR2 YENEEA. This CDR3 contains 13 residues. The CDR3 loop reads CASGLDTLGEQFI. DNA for the CDR3: TGTGCCAGCGGCTTAGATACGTTGGGTGAGCAGTTCATC.

The V call is TRBV28, the J call TRBJ2-7; D remains unclear. The CDR3 runs 13 residues. The ends were cut back, 7 bases at V and 2 bases at J, with 12 bases in the middle. Germline V gene data show CDR1 as MDHEN and CDR2 as SYDVKM. The CDR3 DNA is TGTGCCAGCACCTCGAGCACAACCTACGAGCAGTACTTC. Encoded protein: CASTSSTTYEQYF.

This clonotype was seen a single time. Written as DNA, the CDR3 is TGCAGTGCTAGAGTTCCCTGGGGTTGGGAGCAGTACTTC. Amino acids: CSARVPWGWEQYF. The rearrangement joins TRBV20-1 to TRBJ2-7, with no clear D. Germline CDR1 reads DFQATT; CDR2 reads SNEGSKA (reference sequence). V lost 1 base and J 7 bases, leaving 14 bases between the germline ends. CDR3 length equals 13 residues.

Details on this clonotype: This clone may be a read error of a much larger clone one base away. The chain uses TRBV6-4 and TRBJ1-1; the D gene is possibly TRBD1 (5 bases). The CDR3 runs to 14 residues. Germline CDR1 is MRHNA and CDR2 is SNTAGT. Trimming took 3 bases from V and 6 from J, leaving 14 bases between them. CDR3 sequence reads: CASSEDSTKSEAFF. CDR3 in DNA: TGTGCCAGCAGTGAAGACAGCACAAAGTCTGAAGCTTTCTTT.

The chain employs TRBV4-2 and TRBJ1-1, with no clear D. CDR1 is LGHNA and CDR2 is YNFKEQ in the germline V gene. The CDR3 is made up of 14 amino acids. V was cut by 1 base and J by 2 bases, with 8 bases left in between. CDR3 sequence: CASSQVGLNTEAFF. The CDR3 DNA sequence: TGTGCCAGCAGCCAAGTAGGGCTAAACACTGAAGCTTTCTTT.

About this clonotype: At one boundary the junction diverges from the germline segment, which might be a read error. The V call is TRBV11-2, the J call TRBJ1-1, with D possibly matching TRBD1 (6 bases). Germline V gene sequence: CDR1 SGHAT, CDR2 FQNNGV. This CDR3 is 13 amino acids long. The CDR3, as DNA: TGTGTCAGTAGCCCGAGGGGGGACACTGAAGCTTTGTTT. Protein: CVSSPRGDTEALF.

In this sample, this clonotype turned up many times. V gene TRBV7-9 combines with J gene TRBJ2-1, with 8 bases matching TRBD1. V lost 0 bases to trimming and J lost 8 bases; unmatched junction nucleotides: 9. Germline loops: CDR1 SEHNR, CDR2 FQNEAQ (reference sequence). This CDR3 has 16 amino acids. The CDR3 DNA reads TGTGCCAGCAGCTTAGCCCGGACAGGGCTGATGGATGAGCAGTTCTTC. It codes for CASSLARTGLMDEQFF.

This clonotype was detected ten times or more. V usage is TRBV7-9 and J usage is TRBJ1-4; no reliable D call. Germline V gene lookup returns CDR1 SEHNR and CDR2 FQNEAQ (reference sequence). Deletions cut 1 base from V and 0 bases from J, with 9 bases between. CDR3 size: 16 residues. The CDR3 here is CASSLVGHATNEKLFF. The CDR3, as DNA: TGTGCCAGCAGCTTAGTTGGGCATGCAACTAATGAAAAACTGTTTTTT.

A note on this clonotype: This may be a read error, as it is one base from a much larger clone. The rearrangement joins TRBV6-1 to TRBJ1-5; D is unresolved. This CDR3 spans 15 amino acids. From germline, CDR1 is MNHNS and CDR2 SASEGT. CDR3 sequence reads: CANSRPPESNQPQHF. The CDR3 DNA reads as TGTGCCAACAGTCGCCCCCCGGAGAGCAATCAGCCCCAGCATTTT.

As for this clonotype: The junction departs from germline at one end; a sequencing error may be responsible. This chain joins TRBV11-2 and TRBJ2-3; no clear D. The CDR3 extends over 16 amino acids. CDR1 and CDR2 from the germline V gene are SGHAT and FQNNGV. This CDR3 is CASKLFPAGEVDTQYF. CDR3 DNA: TGTGCCAGCAAGTTGTTCCCAGCAGGAGAGGTAGATACACAGTATTTT. Together with reference TRBV11-2 and TRBJ2-3, the CDR3 gives the full variable domain: EAGVAQSPRYKIIEKRQSVAFWCNPISGHATLYWYQQILGQGPKLLIQFQNNGVVDDSQLPKDRFSAERLKGVDSTLKIQPAKLEDSAVYLCASKLFPAGEVDTQYFGPGTRLTVL.

The chain couples TRBV6-1 to TRBJ1-6; 9 nucleotides match TRBD1. The CDR3 totals 15 residues. V shed 6 bases, J shed 14 bases, and the junction held 14 bases outside the gene matches. The germline gives CDR1 MNHNS, CDR2 SASEGT. The CDR3 region is CASRIQGADNPTLHF. CDR3 sequence (DNA): TGTGCCAGCAGGATACAGGGGGCGGATAATCCAACCCTCCACTTT.

As regards this clonotype: Possible read error: a much larger clone is one base away. The chain couples TRBV5-1 to TRBJ2-7; the D gene is possibly TRBD1 (6 bases). The CDR3 loop spans 15 amino acids. V lost 1 base and J lost 3, with 14 bases in between. Per the germline V gene, CDR1 is SGHRS and CDR2 is YFSETQ. The CDR3, as DNA: TGCGCCAGCAGCTTGAATGGAGGCAGGGGCTACGAGCAGTACTTC. Protein product: CASSLNGGRGYEQYF.

J is TRBJ2-1 and V is TRBV18; 7 bases agree with TRBD2. Trimming cost V 2 bases and J 4 bases; bases outside gene matches: 5. Germline V gene lookup returns CDR1 KGHSH and CDR2 LQKENI. This CDR3 contains 15 residues. The chain's CDR3 is CASSPDSSGYNEQFF. CDR3 sequence (DNA): TGTGCCAGCTCACCAGACTCTAGCGGATACAATGAGCAGTTCTTC. The full variable domain, rest sourced from reference TRBV18 and TRBJ2-1, is NAGVMQNPRHLVRRRGQEARLRCSPMKGHSHVYWYRQLPEEGLKFMVYLQKENIIDESGMPKERFSAEFPKEGPSILRIQQVVRGDSAAYFCASSPDSSGYNEQFFGPGTRLTVL.

This clonotype was observed a handful of times. A much larger clone lies a single base off, so this may be a read error. This chain uses TRBV6-5 with TRBJ1-4; 8 bases align to TRBD1. Germline V gene lookup returns CDR1 MNHEY and CDR2 SVGAGI. The CDR3 runs 15 residues. This CDR3 is CTSSYGDRRIEKLFF. DNA for the CDR3: TGTACCAGCAGTTACGGGGACAGGAGAATTGAAAAACTGTTTTTT.

Turning to this clonotype: As the CDR3 is not closed by the conserved phenylalanine or tryptophan, this likely results from a read error. The chain is built from TRBV4-1 and TRBJ2-1, with D perhaps matching TRBD1 (5 bases). The V gene lost 5 bases and the J gene lost 4 bases, with 21 bases spanning the gap. CDR1 MGHRA and CDR2 YSYEKL come from the germline V gene. This CDR3 is built from 17 residues. CDR3 DNA sequence: TGCGCCAGCAGCGTCACACATGGGGCTGGGGTATACAATGAGCAGTTCCTC. Amino acid sequence: CASSVTHGAGVYNEQFL.

With regard to this clonotype: The CDR3 carries no conserved terminal phenylalanine or tryptophan, so it likely arises from a read error. Because the CDR3's place on the DNA is in doubt, the DNA is left out and the CDR3 is given as listed by TCRdb. This chain joins TRBV6-1 and TRBJ2-1; the table gives TRBD2 as D, unverified against the DNA. The length of the CDR3 is 14 amino acids, counting both ends. CDR1 and CDR2 (germline): MNHNS, SASEGT. The CDR3: CATRAGDSYNERFL.

This clonotype has only one observation. At one boundary the junction diverges from the germline segment, which might be a read error. The chain has TRBV11-2 and TRBJ2-7, with D perhaps matching TRBD2 (6 bases). Germline CDR1 is SGHAT and CDR2 is FQNNGV. The CDR3 extends over 13 amino acids. The CDR3 bases are TGTGCCAGCAGCTTAACTAACGGGAGCGAGCAACACTTC. It is translated as CASSLTNGSEQHF.

Remarks on this clonotype: At one of its ends the junction is not consistent with the germline gene, which may arise from a read error. V is TRBV5-6 and J is TRBJ2-5, with TRBD2 matching over 10 bases. The CDR3 contains 16 residues. Germline loops: CDR1 SGHDT, CDR2 YYEEEE. The DNA of the CDR3 is TGTGCCAGCAGCTCGTTAGCGGGAGGCCCAAGGGGGACCCGGTACTTC. Protein: CASSSLAGGPRGTRYF.

In the case of this clonotype: With a much larger clone just one base away, this may be a read error. The chain joins TRBV10-1 to TRBJ2-3; 10 bases align to TRBD2. From germline, CDR1 is WNHNN and CDR2 SYGVQD (reference sequence). V was pared by 1 base and J by 14 bases, with 6 bases of the junction left unmatched. This CDR3 is 13 amino acids long. CDR3 nucleotide sequence: TGCGCCAGCAGTGAGTTTCTAGCGGGAGTTGGGTATTTT. Translated: CASSEFLAGVGYF.

This rearrangement joins TRBV6-5 to TRBJ1-1; D remains unclear. V was trimmed by 6 bases and J by 4 bases, leaving 21 bases between them. The CDR3 covers 16 residues. Germline V lookup: CDR1 MNHEY, CDR2 SVGAGI. CDR3 residues: CASSPPWRDGSTEAFF. The CDR3 region has the DNA TGTGCCAGCAGCCCACCCTGGAGGGATGGGAGCACTGAAGCTTTCTTT.

This clonotype was counted at least ten times. The V and J genes are TRBV6-1 and TRBJ2-1; D is perhaps TRBD1 or TRBD2 (5 bases each). Trimming took 2 bases from V and 5 from J, leaving 13 bases between them. This CDR3 contains 15 residues. Germline assignment: CDR1 MNHNS and CDR2 SASEGT. The CDR3, as DNA: TGTGCCAGCAGTGAATTAGGGACGGAGGACAATGAGCAGTTCTTC. It yields the protein CASSELGTEDNEQFF.

This clonotype showed up just once. The chain is built from TRBV6-2 or TRBV6-3 and TRBJ1-5, with 7 bases matching TRBD1. The germline CDR1 and CDR2 sequences are MNHEY and SVGEGT. This CDR3 is built from 14 residues. The trim removed 10 bases at V and 7 bases at J, leaving 13 bases unmatched. The CDR3 DNA reads TGTGCCAACAGACCTCCTGGACAGGACCAGCCCCAGCATTTT. The encoded protein is CANRPPGQDQPQHF.

On this clonotype itself: Being one base from a much bigger clone, this may be a read error. The CDR3 carries no conserved terminal phenylalanine or tryptophan, so it likely arises from a read error. The chain links TRBV5-4 to TRBJ1-1, with D possibly being TRBD1 (5 bases). Germline CDR1 SGHNT, CDR2 YYREEE (reference sequence). The length of the CDR3 is 14 residues. Trimming removed 4 bases at V and 4 bases at J, with 14 bases between. The CDR3 loop is CASSGGTFLTEAFY. The CDR3 coding sequence is TGTGCCAGCAGCGGAGGGACTTTTCTCACTGAAGCTTTCTAT.

V gene TRBV28 combines with J gene TRBJ2-3, with D possibly being TRBD2 (6 bases). The CDR3 is 15 residues long. Germline V gene sequence: CDR1 MDHEN, CDR2 SYDVKM. V was shortened by 9 bases and J by 2 bases, with 18 bases between the two germline ends. Here the CDR3 DNA reads TGTGCCAGTGGGGACTGGCTGGAGGTCACAGATACGCAGTATTTT. Amino acids: CASGDWLEVTDTQYF.

In its sample, this clonotype was seen many times. Here the CDR3 DNA reads TGTGCCAGCAGCCGGCTTGGGGGGGTTCACACCGGGGAGCTGTTTTTT. This gives the protein CASSRLGGVHTGELFF. This chain joins TRBV6-5 and TRBJ2-2, with TRBD2 identical over 7 bases. This CDR3 spans 16 amino acids. The trim removed 6 bases at V and 3 bases at J, leaving 10 bases unmatched. Looked up from germline, CDR1 is MNHEY and CDR2 is SVGAGI.

This clonotype was seen many times. The chain links TRBV11-2 to TRBJ2-5, with a weak D call TRBD2 (5 bases). Germline V gene sequence: CDR1 SGHAT, CDR2 FQNNGV. This CDR3 has 15 amino acids. V was clipped by 6 bases and J by 5 bases, with 19 bases between them. The CDR3 loop is CASSRWTGPAETQYF. The CDR3, as DNA: TGTGCCAGCAGTCGTTGGACTGGTCCCGCGGAGACCCAGTACTTC.